A single sample is the source of the 2 T cell receptor beta chains below, sequenced in a study of T cells in Graves' hyperthyroidism and ophthalmopathy. There were TCR beta CDR3 regions amplified from RNA transcripts. In the first-round RT-PCR of the TCR CDR3, the HTBI primer set was used. In TCRdb, the multiplex PCR reads were re-called with MiXCR into one record per CDR3 protein. In the table there are some 200,000 distinct CDR3 sequences, about a sixth of which are singletons. Sequenced sample: blood. Receptor source: a man over 45 with Graves' hyperthyroidism.

This clonotype was counted a few times. The CDR3 bases are TGTGCCAGCAGGAGACAGGCACTTAATGAAAAACTGTTTTTT. Translation: CASRRQALNEKLFF. The rearrangement uses TRBV28 and TRBJ1-4; D may be TRBD1 (6 bases). The CDR3 consists of 14 residues. The germline V gene has CDR1 MDHEN and CDR2 SYDVKM. Trimming left V 6 bases short and J 4 bases short, with 12 bases between. The whole variable domain, remainder taken from reference TRBV28 and TRBJ1-4, is DVKVTQSSRYLVKRTGEKVFLECVQDMDHENMFWYRQDPGLGLRLIYFSYDVKMKEKGDIPEGYSVSREKKERFSLILESASTNQTSMYLCASRRQALNEKLFFGSGTQLSVL.

This clonotype turned up a few times. The chain combines TRBV18 with TRBJ2-1; 8 bases are shared with TRBD2. V trimming: 4 bases; J trimming: 8 bases; junction bases outside the gene matches: 13. The germline V gene encodes CDR1 KGHSH and CDR2 LQKENI. The CDR3 length is 16 residues. In DNA, the CDR3 is TGTGCCAGCTCACGCTCCTCGGCGGGGGGAGGCGATGAGCAGTTCTTC. Translation: CASSRSSAGGGDEQFF.